Each of the 15 T cell receptor beta chains below was sequenced from the same sample in a study of CD8 T cells in ankylosing spondylitis. TCRdb itself ran the 5' RACE reads through MiXCR, one entry per CDR3 protein. The repertoire holds some 130,000 distinct CDR3 sequences, with roughly 9% as singletons. Input material: blood, either unsorted or a sorted T cell fraction (not recorded which). Receptor source: a male donor with ankylosing spondylitis or in good health (not recorded which).

This clonotype occurred many times. This CDR3 reads CASSLLADEQFF. The CDR3 DNA reads TGCGCCAGCAGCTTACTAGCGGATGAGCAGTTCTTC. The chain is built from TRBV5-1 and TRBJ2-1, with 8 bases fitting TRBD2. This CDR3 region has 12 residues. Germline trimming cut 2 bases from V and 8 bases from J; bases unmatched to any gene: 0. The V gene's germline CDR1 is SGHRS and CDR2 YFSETQ.

The J gene is TRBJ2-1, the V gene TRBV12-3 or TRBV12-4, with 9 bases lining up with TRBD2. The V segment lost 8 bases and the J segment 7 bases; nucleotides outside the gene matches: 6. This CDR3 comprises 13 residues. In nucleotides, the CDR3 is TGTGCCAGCTCGGGACTAGCTCGTAATGAGCAGTTCTTC. Translation gives CASSGLARNEQFF.

The chain uses TRBV7-2 and TRBJ2-1; TRBD2 agrees at 11 bases. The V gene's germline CDR1 is SGHTA and CDR2 FQGNSA. This CDR3 is 15 amino acids long. V was pared by 1 base and J by 10 bases, with 6 bases of the junction left unmatched. CDR3 DNA sequence: TGTGCCAGCAGCTTAGTGTTAGCGGGAGGGCCGGAGCAGTTCTTC. Encoded protein: CASSLVLAGGPEQFF.

This clonotype was seen ten or more times. The V call is TRBV5-8, the J call TRBJ2-4, with no clear D. Trimming shortened V by 1 base and J by 11 bases, and 7 bases separated the two germline ends. Germline CDR1 reads SGHTS; CDR2 reads YDEGEE. The length of the CDR3 is 11 residues. CDR3 sequence: CASSLRRLQYF. The CDR3 DNA is TGTGCCAGCAGCTTGCGAAGGCTTCAGTACTTC.

This clonotype came up many times. The chain has TRBV4-1 and TRBJ2-1; 11 bases line up with TRBD2. V was pared by 1 base and J by 7 bases, with 12 bases of the junction left unmatched. Looked up from germline, CDR1 is MGHRA and CDR2 is YSYEKL. CDR3 length: 18 residues. This CDR3 reads CASSQVVLAGGPGNEQFF. CDR3 nucleotide sequence: TGCGCCAGCAGCCAAGTAGTATTAGCGGGAGGGCCGGGTAATGAGCAGTTCTTC.

This clonotype was picked up a small number of times. The rearrangement uses TRBV20-1 and TRBJ2-3, with D unclear. The CDR3 sequence is 16 residues long. V was clipped by 3 bases and J by 3 bases, with 19 bases between them. Germline-derived CDR1 and CDR2 are DFQATT and SNEGSKA (reference sequence). The CDR3 loop reads CSASLRHIETTDTQYF. The CDR3 coding sequence is TGCAGTGCTAGTCTCAGACACATTGAGACTACAGATACGCAGTATTTT.

This clonotype has ten or more counts. The rearrangement joins TRBV6-2 or TRBV6-3 to TRBJ2-1; TRBD1 or TRBD2 may be the D gene (7 bases each). The CDR3 has 18 residues. Germline-derived CDR1 and CDR2 are MNHEY and SVGEGT. The V end lost 2 bases, the J end lost 6 bases, and 23 bases lay between the germline ends. CDR3 nucleotide sequence: TGTGCCAGCAGTTACCGGGACAGTCTTTTTAGCGGGTCCAATGAGCAGTTCTTC. Amino acids: CASSYRDSLFSGSNEQFF.

In this sample, this clonotype turned up a few times. The chain links TRBV5-6 to TRBJ2-1, with D unresolved. Trimming took 2 bases from V and 3 from J, leaving 15 bases between them. This CDR3 is built from 16 residues. Germline V CDR1 and CDR2: SGHDT, YYEEEE. CDR3 amino acids: CASSLVGRVGYNEQFF. CDR3 DNA sequence: TGTGCCAGCAGCTTAGTGGGCCGGGTCGGCTACAATGAGCAGTTCTTC.

This clonotype was found a few times. As DNA, the CDR3 is TGTGCCAGCAGGCGACAGGGGGCTGATAGTGAGCAGTTCTTC. Translating gives CASRRQGADSEQFF. The genes are TRBV27 and TRBJ2-1; TRBD1 matches 10 bases. The germline V gene encodes CDR1 MNHEY and CDR2 SMNVEV (reference sequence). The CDR3 consists of 14 residues. Losses at the gene ends were 6 bases for V and 9 bases for J; bases not matched to a gene: 8.

This clonotype was detected many times. The gene calls are TRBV7-2 and TRBJ2-7, with D uncertain. The germline gives CDR1 SGHTA, CDR2 FQGNSA. This CDR3 has 11 residues. The ends were cut back, 5 bases at V and 2 bases at J, with 4 bases in the middle. The CDR3 DNA sequence: TGTGCCAGCAGCCCTGCCTACGAGCAGTACTTC. As protein: CASSPAYEQYF. The whole variable domain, remainder taken from reference TRBV7-2 and TRBJ2-7, is GAGVSQSPSNKVTEKGKDVELRCDPISGHTALYWYRQSLGQGLEFLIYFQGNSAPDKSGLPSDRFSAERTGGSVSTLTIQRTQQEDSAVYLCASSPAYEQYFGPGTRLTVT.

Ten or more counts support this clonotype. The chain's CDR3 is CASSLEGGGGADTQYF. CDR3 DNA: TGTGCCAGCAGCTTAGAGGGGGGAGGTGGCGCAGATACGCAGTATTTT. The V gene is TRBV7-2, the J gene TRBJ2-3; D possibly matches TRBD1 or TRBD2 (6 bases each). This CDR3 region has 16 residues. The V gene lost 1 base and the J gene lost 4 bases, with 15 bases spanning the gap. The germline CDR1 and CDR2 sequences are SGHTA and FQGNSA.

Points on this clonotype: Germline and junction disagree at one end, which may indicate a read error. The chain couples TRBV6-2 or TRBV6-3 to TRBJ2-4; a possible D gene is TRBD2 (5 bases). There are 16 residues in the CDR3. From germline, CDR1 is MNHEY and CDR2 SVGEGT. CDR3 in amino acids: CASSTAVLRAKNSQYF. The DNA for the CDR3 is TGTGCCAGCAGTACGGCCGTCCTGCGGGCCAAAAACAGTCAGTACTTC.

A word on this clonotype: This sequence may be a read error, since a much larger clone differs from it by one base. This chain joins TRBV5-1 and TRBJ2-2; TRBD2 matches 7 bases. V was pared by 6 bases and J by 4 bases, with 6 bases of the junction left unmatched. The CDR3 covers 14 residues. Per the germline V gene, CDR1 is SGHRS and CDR2 is YFSETQ. The CDR3 sequence is CASTSGWITGELFF. The CDR3 DNA sequence: TGCGCCAGCACTAGCGGATGGATCACCGGGGAGCTGTTTTTT.

The genes are TRBV7-2 and TRBJ2-7; 8 bases agree with TRBD1. V lost 3 bases, J lost 1 base, and 2 bases stayed unmatched. The CDR3 has 14 amino acids. From germline, CDR1 is SGHTA and CDR2 FQGNSA. In DNA, the CDR3 is TGTGCCAGCAGCTTGGACAGGGCGTCCTACGAGCAGTACTTC. Encoded protein: CASSLDRASYEQYF.

This clonotype was detected many times. The chain uses TRBV5-1 and TRBJ1-4, with 8 bases aligning to TRBD1. The CDR3 spans 13 residues. Germline assignment: CDR1 SGHRS and CDR2 YFSETQ. After removal of 6 bases from V and 8 bases from J, the junction contained 6 bases not matched to a gene. The CDR3 DNA reads TGCGCCAGCAACCGAGGACAGGGAGAAAAACTGTTTTTT. Residues: CASNRGQGEKLFF. Combining the CDR3 with reference TRBV5-1 and TRBJ1-4 gives the whole variable domain KAGVTQTPRYLIKTRGQQVTLSCSPISGHRSVSWYQQTPGQGLQFLFEYFSETQRNKGNFPGRFSGRQFSNSRSEMNVSTLELGDSALYLCASNRGQGEKLFFGSGTQLSVL.